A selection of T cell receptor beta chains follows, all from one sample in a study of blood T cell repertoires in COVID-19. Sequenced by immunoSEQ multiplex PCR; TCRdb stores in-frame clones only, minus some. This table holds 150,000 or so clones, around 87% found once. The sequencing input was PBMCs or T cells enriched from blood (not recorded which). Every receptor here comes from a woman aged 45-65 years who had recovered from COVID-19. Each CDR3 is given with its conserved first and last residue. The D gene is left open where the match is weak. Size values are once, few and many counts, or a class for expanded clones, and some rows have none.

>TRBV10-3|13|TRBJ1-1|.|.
CAIKPGEKTEAFF
TGTGCCATCAAACCGGGGGAAAAGACTGAAGCTTTCTTT
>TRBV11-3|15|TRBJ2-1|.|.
CASSFATGGFNEQFF
TGTGCCAGCAGCTTCGCCACAGGTGGCTTCAATGAGCAGTTCTTC
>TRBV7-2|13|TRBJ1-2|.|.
CASSLGRGDGYTF
TGTGCCAGCAGCTTAGGCAGGGGTGATGGCTACACCTTC
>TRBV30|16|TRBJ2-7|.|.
CAWSVRLRAPPYEQYF
TGTGCCTGGAGTGTACGGCTCAGGGCCCCCCCCTACGAGCAGTACTTC
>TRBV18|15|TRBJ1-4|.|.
CASSLNLGLNEKLFF
TGTGCCAGCTCGCTGAACCTGGGGCTTAATGAAAAACTGTTTTTT
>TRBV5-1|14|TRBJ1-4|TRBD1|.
CASSFTGGNEKLFF
TGCGCCAGCAGCTTTACAGGGGGTAATGAAAAACTGTTTTTT
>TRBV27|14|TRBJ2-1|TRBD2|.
CASSSRGVYNEQFF
TGTGCCAGCAGTTCCCGGGGGGTTTACAATGAGCAGTTCTTC
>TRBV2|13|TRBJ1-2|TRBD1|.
CASRRGQLVGYTF
TGTGCCAGCAGAAGGGGGCAGTTGGTTGGCTACACCTTC
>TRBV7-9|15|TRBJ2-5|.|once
CASSLGGSRQETQYF
TGTGCCAGCAGCTTAGGGGGCAGCAGGCAAGAGACCCAGTACTTC
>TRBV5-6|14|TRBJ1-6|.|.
CASSLGTGRPPLHF
TGTGCCAGCAGCTTGGGAACAGGGCGCCCACCCCTCCACTTT
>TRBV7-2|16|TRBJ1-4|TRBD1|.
CASSLMGDSFNEKLFF
TGTGCCAGCAGCTTAATGGGGGACAGCTTTAATGAAAAACTGTTTTTT
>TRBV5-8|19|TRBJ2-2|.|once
CASSLGLVSEKKNTGELFF
TGTGCCAGCAGCTTGGGTCTGGTTTCTGAGAAGAAGAACACCGGGGAGCTGTTTTTT
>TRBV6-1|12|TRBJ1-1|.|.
CASSDVVGPAFF
TGTGCCAGCAGTGACGTCGTGGGGCCCGCTTTCTTT
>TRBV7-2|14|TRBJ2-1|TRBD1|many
CASSFGQALNEQFF
TGTGCCAGCAGCTTCGGACAGGCCTTGAATGAGCAGTTCTTC
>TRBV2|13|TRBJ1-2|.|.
CASSVFINYGYTF
TGTGCCAGCAGTGTCTTTATCAACTATGGCTACACCTTC
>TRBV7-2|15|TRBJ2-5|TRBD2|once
CASSLGGLVSETQYF
TGTGCCAGCAGCTTAGGGGGACTAGTTAGTGAGACCCAGTACTTC
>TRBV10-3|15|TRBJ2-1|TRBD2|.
CAISASGDSYNEQFF
TGTGCCATCAGTGCTAGCGGGGACTCCTACAATGAGCAGTTCTTC
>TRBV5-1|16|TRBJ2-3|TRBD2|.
CASSLVLAGGPDTQYF
TGCGCCAGCAGCTTGGTGCTGGCGGGGGGCCCCGATACGCAGTATTTT
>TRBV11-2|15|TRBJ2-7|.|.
CASSLEGTPIYEQYF
TGTGCCAGCAGCTTAGAAGGGACTCCTATCTACGAGCAGTACTTC
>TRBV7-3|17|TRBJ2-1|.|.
CASSSPQTGLLNNEQFF
TGTGCCAGCAGCTCGCCCCAGACAGGCCTTTTGAACAATGAGCAGTTCTTC
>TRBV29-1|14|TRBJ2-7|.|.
CSVEGEGARNEQYF
TGCAGCGTTGAAGGCGAGGGAGCCAGGAACGAGCAGTACTTC
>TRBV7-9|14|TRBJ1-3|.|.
CASSLYETGNTIYF
TGTGCCAGCAGCTTGTACGAGACTGGAAACACCATATATTTT
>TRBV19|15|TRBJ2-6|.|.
CASSITGPGANVLTF
TGTGCCAGTAGTATTACTGGGCCGGGGGCCAACGTCCTGACTTTC
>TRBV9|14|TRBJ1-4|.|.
CASSLDLYNEKLFF
TGTGCCAGCAGCCTAGACCTCTATAATGAAAAACTGTTTTTT
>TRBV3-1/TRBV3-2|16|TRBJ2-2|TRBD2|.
CASRLTSGGAIGELFF
TGTGCCAGCAGGCTAACTAGCGGGGGGGCCATCGGGGAGCTGTTTTTT
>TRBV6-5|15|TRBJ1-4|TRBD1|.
CASSLDGQGGEKLFF
TGTGCCAGCAGTTTGGATGGACAGGGGGGTGAAAAACTGTTTTTT
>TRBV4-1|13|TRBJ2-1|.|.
CASSQEGVNEQFF
TGCGCCAGCAGCCAAGAAGGGGTCAATGAGCAGTTCTTC
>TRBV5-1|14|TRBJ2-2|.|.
CASSLEGDTGELFF
TGCGCCAGCAGCTTGGAAGGGGACACCGGGGAGCTGTTTTTT
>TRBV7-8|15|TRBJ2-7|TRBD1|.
CASSLDGQAVLEQYF
TGTGCCAGCAGCTTAGATGGACAGGCCGTTCTCGAGCAGTACTTC
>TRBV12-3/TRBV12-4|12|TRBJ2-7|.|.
CASTPRASEQYF
TGTGCCAGCACCCCCAGGGCTTCCGAGCAGTACTTC
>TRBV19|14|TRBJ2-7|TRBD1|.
CASNPGQGVGEQYF
TGTGCCAGCAATCCGGGACAGGGGGTGGGAGAGCAGTACTTC
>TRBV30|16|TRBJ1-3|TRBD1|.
CAWSPRQGAVGNTIYF
TGTGCCTGGAGTCCCCGACAGGGGGCAGTCGGAAACACCATATATTTT
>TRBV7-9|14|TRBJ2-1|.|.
CASSQVTSRVLRFF
TGTGCCAGCAGCCAAGTTACATCACGGGTTCTTCGGTTCTTC
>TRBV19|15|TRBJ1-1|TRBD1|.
CASSLSGTGGTEAFF
TGTGCCAGTAGTTTATCCGGGACAGGGGGCACTGAAGCTTTCTTT
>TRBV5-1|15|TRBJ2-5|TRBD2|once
CASSLGLAVAETQYF
TGCGCCAGCAGCTTGGGACTAGCGGTAGCGGAGACCCAGTACTTC
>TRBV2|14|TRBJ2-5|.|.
CASSGRTVQETQYF
TGTGCCAGCAGTGGGAGGACAGTCCAAGAGACCCAGTACTTC
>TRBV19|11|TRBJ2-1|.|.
CASSTRFEQFF
TGTGCCAGTAGCACCAGGTTCGAGCAGTTCTTC
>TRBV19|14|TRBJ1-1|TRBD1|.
CASSIRTGLTEAFF
TGTGCCAGTAGTATTCGGACAGGGTTGACTGAAGCTTTCTTT
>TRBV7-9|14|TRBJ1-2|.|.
CASSLDGANYGYTF
TGTGCCAGCAGCTTAGATGGGGCCAACTATGGCTACACCTTC
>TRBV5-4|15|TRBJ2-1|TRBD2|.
CASSLASGGHNEQFF
TGTGCCAGCAGCTTGGCTAGCGGGGGCCACAATGAGCAGTTCTTC
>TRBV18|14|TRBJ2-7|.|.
CASSASGISYEQYF
TGTGCCAGCTCAGCGTCGGGAATCTCCTACGAGCAGTACTTC
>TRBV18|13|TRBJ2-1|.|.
CASSPDSYNEQFF
TGTGCCAGCTCACCGGACAGCTACAATGAGCAGTTCTTC
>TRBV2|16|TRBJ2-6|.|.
CASSLSPQGGANVLTF
TGTGCCAGCAGTCTGAGTCCTCAGGGAGGGGCCAACGTCCTGACTTTC
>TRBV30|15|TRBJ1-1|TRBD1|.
CAFSGTGALNTEAFF
TGTGCCTTCTCCGGGACAGGGGCCTTGAACACTGAAGCTTTCTTT
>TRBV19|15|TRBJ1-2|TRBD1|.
CASSTTGWGNYGYTF
TGTGCCAGTAGTACGACAGGGTGGGGTAACTATGGCTACACCTTC
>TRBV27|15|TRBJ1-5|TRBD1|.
CASSVGQGPNQPQHF
TGTGCCAGCAGTGTAGGACAGGGCCCCAATCAGCCCCAGCATTTT
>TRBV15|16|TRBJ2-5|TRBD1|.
CATSRPGQGVQETQYF
TGTGCCACCAGCAGACCGGGACAGGGGGTCCAAGAGACCCAGTACTTC
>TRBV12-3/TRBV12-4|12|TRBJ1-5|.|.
CASSLYNQPQHF
TGTGCCAGCAGTTTGTATAATCAGCCCCAGCATTTT
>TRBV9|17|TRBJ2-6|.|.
CASSADSDYSGANVLTF
TGTGCCAGCAGCGCCGACAGTGATTACTCTGGGGCCAACGTCCTGACTTTC
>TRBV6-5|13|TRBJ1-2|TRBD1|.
CASRKQGGNGYTF
TGTGCCAGCAGGAAACAGGGGGGTAATGGCTACACCTTC
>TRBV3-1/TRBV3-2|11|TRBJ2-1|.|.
CASRGGAEQFF
TGTGCCAGCAGGGGGGGAGCTGAGCAGTTCTTC
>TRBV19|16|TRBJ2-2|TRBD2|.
CASSRSGGAGTGELFF
TGTGCCAGTAGTAGGAGCGGGGGGGCCGGGACCGGGGAGCTGTTTTTT
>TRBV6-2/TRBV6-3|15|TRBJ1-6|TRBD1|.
CASSYQGTGNSPLHF
TGTGCCAGCAGTTACCAAGGGACAGGGAATTCACCCCTCCACTTT
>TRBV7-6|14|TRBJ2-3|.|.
CASSLAGGLDTQYF
TGTGCCAGCAGCTTAGCGGGGGGGCTTGATACGCAGTATTTT
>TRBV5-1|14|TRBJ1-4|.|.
CASSSGRGAEKLFF
TGCGCCAGCAGCTCCGGGAGGGGAGCTGAAAAACTGTTTTTT
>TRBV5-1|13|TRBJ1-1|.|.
CASSLTGNTEAFF
TGCGCCAGCAGCTTAACAGGCAACACTGAAGCTTTCTTT
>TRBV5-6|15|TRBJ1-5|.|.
CASSLAGGGNQPQHF
TGTGCCAGCAGCTTGGCGGGGGGGGGTAATCAGCCCCAGCATTTT
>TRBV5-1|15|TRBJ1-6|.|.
CASSEGGTANSPLHF
TGCGCCAGTTCAGAGGGGGGGACGGCGAATTCACCCCTCCACTTT